What follows describes a single TCR beta chain. The antigen it recognizes is unknown. No quality values exist for individual bases; no much larger clone is one base distant. RNA was extracted using the RNeasy kit, and roughly 0.5 to 1 microgram was reverse transcribed with random hexamers. The immunoSEQ multiplex PCR assay, which covers 54 Vbeta and 13 Jbeta segments, was used to amplify TCR beta CDR3 regions. PCR amplification bias was corrected using a synthetic template baseline for primer optimization and computational correction. Per the authors' processing: Reads were assigned to V, D and J genes according to IMGT and analyzed in immunoSEQ Analyzer, with only productive sequences retained. Clonality was calculated as one minus the Shannon entropy normalized by log2 of the number of productive unique sequences. For each patient and control, public and private clones were evaluated within the 100 most prevalent clones. Susac-specific clones were defined as absent from healthy and MS cohorts, around 970 published viral clones and other ImmuneACCESS disease sequences. Using fastp at Q25 and MiXCR, TCRdb reprocessed the public reads and kept productive beta chains. Rows with one shared CDR3 protein collapse into an entry with the most common genes and DNA. None of the V and J calls come from the authors' own analysis; TCRdb made them. The table for this sample lists approximately 220,000 distinct CDR3 sequences; approximately 95% of them were counted only once. The ten largest clones represent approximately 0.075% of the sample.

This sample is drawn from a study of CD8 T cells in Susac syndrome (dated by TCRdb to about 2019). As for the study more broadly: The study used repertoire sequencing to test whether antigen drove CD8+ T cell activation and differentiation in Susac syndrome.

What the work shows at the level of the full study, not this receptor alone: The number of individuals in the TCR sequencing and HLA analysis was acknowledged as relatively small.

High-throughput TCR beta sequencing profiled peripheral blood CD8+ and CD4+ T cells from healthy donors, Susac syndrome patients and multiple sclerosis patients. The multiple sclerosis controls were treatment-naive patients who had stable or active relapsing-remitting disease and met the revised McDonald criteria. Bulk CD8+ and CD4+ T cells were purified by magnetic negative isolation, whereas CD8+ TEMRA cells were enriched by FACS. Blood was collected in EDTA tubes and processed within 24 hours, with PBMCs isolated through density gradient centrifugation. PBMCs destined for TCR sequencing were cryopreserved in liquid nitrogen and later thawed in a 37 °C water bath. A purity of at least 90% was achieved for sorted or isolated CD4+, CD8+ and CD8+ TEMRA cells. The clonotype was recovered from a human donor with multiple sclerosis. The source material was CD4+ T cells from PBMCs.

The encoded CDR3 is CATSDSGTDRQYF. The DNA sequence is TGTGCCACCAGTGATTCCGGCACGGACCGGCAGTACTTC. This receptor chain uses TRBV24-1 and TRBJ2-7, with no reliable assignment of the D segment. The CDR3 runs 13 amino acids, cysteine and phenylalanine included. Of the read, only the CDR3 DNA is kept; its 39 bases are in frame from base 1. V gives up 2 bases and J gives up 9 bases, and the segment between their germline ends measures 13 bases. According to the germline V gene, CDR1 reads KGHDR and CDR2 reads SFDVKD.